The 14 T cell receptor beta chains below were found in one sample sequenced in a study of shared clonotypes between healthy human individuals. Selected positively for CCR7 and CD45RO-negative, naive CD8 cells excluded terminally differentiated effector memory CD45RA+ cells. Libraries were prepared by immunoSEQ multiplex PCR; TCRdb keeps only in-frame clonotypes and omits some of them. Among fewer than 800,000 clones listed, about 91% were seen once. Material for sequencing was naive CD8+ T cells sorted from blood. The receptors stem from a young man in good health.

The V gene is TRBV5-1, the J gene TRBJ2-7; D remains ambiguous. The CDR3 consists of 14 residues. Trimming pared 0 bases from V and 5 bases from J, leaving 12 bases between. Germline V lookup: CDR1 SGHRS, CDR2 YFSETQ. The CDR3 reads CASSLENRPHEQYF. As DNA, the CDR3 is TGCGCCAGCAGCTTGGAGAACCGGCCCCACGAGCAGTACTTC.

Details on this clone: Compared with germline, one end of the junction differs, possibly owing to a read error. The chain recombines TRBV2 with TRBJ2-4; possibly TRBD1 for D (7 bases). The germline V gene encodes CDR1 SNHLY and CDR2 FYNNEI. The CDR3 spans 17 residues. In DNA, the CDR3 is TGTGCCAGCAGTAAAGCCGGCAGGGGGGATCCCAAAAACATTCAGTACTTC. Amino acids: CASSKAGRGDPKNIQYF. Variable domain in full (rest from reference TRBV2 and TRBJ2-4): EPEVTQTPSHQVTQMGQEVILRCVPISNHLYFYWYRQILGQKVEFLVSFYNNEISEKSEIFDDQFSVERPDGSNFTLKIRSTKLEDSAMYFCASSKAGRGDPKNIQYFGAGTRLSVL.

In its sample, this clone was seen once. The chain recombines TRBV5-1 with TRBJ2-1; D unresolved. The CDR3 extends over 15 amino acids. V was cut by 2 bases and J by 0 bases, with 9 bases left in between. Germline V gene sequence: CDR1 SGHRS, CDR2 YFSETQ. The CDR3 bases are TGCGCCAGCAGCTTCCGACTGTACTCCTACAATGAGCAGTTCTTC. Translation gives CASSFRLYSYNEQFF.

The chain couples TRBV2 to TRBJ2-1; TRBD2 aligns across 8 bases. Germline CDR1 SNHLY, CDR2 FYNNEI. The CDR3 extends over 15 amino acids. V dropped 3 bases and J dropped 8; count of bases not matched to a gene: 9. DNA of the CDR3: TGTGCCAGCAGTGAGAACGGGAGGGCCAGTGATGAGCAGTTCTTC. It is translated as CASSENGRASDEQFF. The variable domain in full, completed from reference TRBV2 and TRBJ2-1, reads EPEVTQTPSHQVTQMGQEVILRCVPISNHLYFYWYRQILGQKVEFLVSFYNNEISEKSEIFDDQFSVERPDGSNFTLKIRSTKLEDSAMYFCASSENGRASDEQFFGPGTRLTVL.

This chain links TRBV11-2 with TRBJ2-7, with 7 bases identical to TRBD2. Per the germline V gene, CDR1 is SGHAT and CDR2 is FQNNGV. The CDR3 is made up of 15 amino acids. With 1 base clipped from V and 3 bases from J, the junction kept 6 bases outside the gene matches. CDR3 in DNA: TGTGCCAGCAGCTTAGTAGCGGGTACCGGCTACGAGCAGTACTTC. It is translated as CASSLVAGTGYEQYF. The entire variable domain, with the rest obtained from reference TRBV11-2 and TRBJ2-7, is as follows: EAGVAQSPRYKIIEKRQSVAFWCNPISGHATLYWYQQILGQGPKLLIQFQNNGVVDDSQLPKDRFSAERLKGVDSTLKIQPAKLEDSAVYLCASSLVAGTGYEQYFGPGTRLTVT.

The rearrangement joins TRBV7-6 to TRBJ1-4; 9 bases agree with TRBD1. J gave up 8 bases and V 4 bases, and 11 bases lay outside the gene matches. Per the germline V gene, CDR1 is SGHVS and CDR2 is FNYEAQ. This CDR3 spans 16 amino acids. As DNA, the CDR3 is TGTGCCAGCAGCTCGGCCGGGACAGGGCTGAGGGAAAAACTGTTTTTT. Translated, it gives CASSSAGTGLREKLFF.

The V call is TRBV28, the J call TRBJ2-3, with D uncertain. This CDR3 spans 14 amino acids. Germline values: CDR1 MDHEN, CDR2 SYDVKM. Trimming removed 11 bases at V and 2 bases at J, with 17 bases between. The CDR3: CAGASPGSTDTQYF. CDR3 coding DNA: TGTGCCGGAGCTTCGCCGGGTTCCACAGATACGCAGTATTTT.

The chain couples TRBV19 to TRBJ1-1; 8 positions match TRBD1. J lost 3 bases, V lost 5 bases, and 8 bases had no gene match. This CDR3 has 15 amino acids. Looked up from germline, CDR1 is LNHDA and CDR2 is SQIVND (reference sequence). The CDR3 spells CASSPWTGLDTEAFF. In DNA form, the CDR3 reads TGTGCCAGTAGTCCCTGGACAGGGTTGGACACTGAAGCTTTCTTT.

The chain recombines TRBV10-1 with TRBJ2-1; 10 positions match TRBD2. Germline trimming cut 2 bases from V and 8 bases from J; bases unmatched to any gene: 6. Germline V gene data show CDR1 as WNHNN and CDR2 as SYGVQD (reference sequence). The CDR3 spans 15 residues. The CDR3 loop is CASSEVAGGYDEQFF. In nucleotides, the CDR3 is TGCGCCAGCAGTGAGGTAGCGGGAGGTTACGATGAGCAGTTCTTC.

In regard to this clone: This CDR3 is also generated by other DNA sequences in the sample. V usage is TRBV27 and J usage is TRBJ2-2; D possibly corresponds to TRBD1 (6 bases). This CDR3 region has 14 residues. Trimming pared 3 bases from V and 7 bases from J, leaving 12 bases between. From germline, CDR1 is MNHEY and CDR2 SMNVEV (reference sequence). The CDR3 loop is CASSLQGRIGELFF. As DNA, the CDR3 is TGTGCCAGCAGTTTGCAGGGGCGGATCGGGGAGCTGTTTTTT.

The V and J genes are TRBV5-1 and TRBJ2-1; possible D gene TRBD1, 6 bases. This CDR3 region has 13 residues. CDR1 is SGHRS and CDR2 is YFSETQ in the germline V gene. With 5 bases removed from V and 8 bases from J, the gap between germline ends came to 14 bases. CDR3 in DNA: TGCGCCAGCAGAGACACAGGGATTGATGAGCAGTTCTTC. Amino acid sequence: CASRDTGIDEQFF.

V gene TRBV19 combines with J gene TRBJ2-2; the D gene is possibly TRBD1 (5 bases). The length of the CDR3 is 13 residues. Germline V CDR1 and CDR2: LNHDA, SQIVND (reference sequence). Trimming removed 3 bases at V and 9 bases at J, with 11 bases between. The CDR3 sequence is CASSILGQRELFF. The CDR3 DNA reads as TGTGCCAGTAGTATTTTGGGGCAACGGGAGCTGTTTTTT.

The chain carries TRBV5-6 and TRBJ2-4; perhaps TRBD1 as D (6 bases). This CDR3 is built from 16 residues. CDR1 SGHDT and CDR2 YYEEEE come from the germline V gene. With 3 bases removed from V and 2 bases from J, the gap between germline ends came to 15 bases. This CDR3 reads CASSWGNRAPKNIQYF. Here the CDR3 DNA reads TGTGCCAGCAGCTGGGGTAACAGGGCGCCCAAAAACATTCAGTACTTC.

J is TRBJ1-2 and V is TRBV7-6; 9 bases match TRBD1. V lost 4 bases to trimming and J lost 7 bases; unmatched junction nucleotides: 7. The germline CDR1 and CDR2 sequences are SGHVS and FNYEAQ. The CDR3 covers 14 residues. CDR3 region: CASSSRQGEGGYTF. DNA of the CDR3: TGTGCCAGCAGCTCAAGACAGGGGGAAGGTGGCTACACCTTC.